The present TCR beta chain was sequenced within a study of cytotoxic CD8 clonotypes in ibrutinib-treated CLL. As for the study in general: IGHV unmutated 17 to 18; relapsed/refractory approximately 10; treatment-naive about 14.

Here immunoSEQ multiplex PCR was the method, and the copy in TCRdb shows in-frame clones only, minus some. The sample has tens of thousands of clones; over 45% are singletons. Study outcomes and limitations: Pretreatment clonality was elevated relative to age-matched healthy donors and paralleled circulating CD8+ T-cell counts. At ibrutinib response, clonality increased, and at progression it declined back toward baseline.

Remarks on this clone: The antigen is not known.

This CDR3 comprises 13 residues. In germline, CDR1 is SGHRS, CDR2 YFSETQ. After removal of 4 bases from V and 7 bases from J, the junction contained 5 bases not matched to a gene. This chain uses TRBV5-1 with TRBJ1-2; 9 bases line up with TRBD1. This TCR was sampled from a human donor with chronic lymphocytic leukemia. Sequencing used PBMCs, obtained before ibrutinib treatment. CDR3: CASSPGQGGGYTF. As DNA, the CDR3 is TGCGCCAGCAGCCCGGGACAGGGTGGTGGCTACACCTTC. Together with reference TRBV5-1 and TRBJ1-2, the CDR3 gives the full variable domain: KAGVTQTPRYLIKTRGQQVTLSCSPISGHRSVSWYQQTPGQGLQFLFEYFSETQRNKGNFPGRFSGRQFSNSRSEMNVSTLELGDSALYLCASSPGQGGGYTFGSGTRLTVV.